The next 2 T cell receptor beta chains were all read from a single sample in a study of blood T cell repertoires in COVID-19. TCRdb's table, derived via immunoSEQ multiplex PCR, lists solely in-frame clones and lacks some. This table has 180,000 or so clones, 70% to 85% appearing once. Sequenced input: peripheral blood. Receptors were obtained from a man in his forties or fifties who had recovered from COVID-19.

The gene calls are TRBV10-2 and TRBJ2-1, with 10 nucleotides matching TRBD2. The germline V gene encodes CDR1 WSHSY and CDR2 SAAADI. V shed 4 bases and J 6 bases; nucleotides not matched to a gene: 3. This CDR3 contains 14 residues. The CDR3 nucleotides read TGCGCCAGCAGTGGGCTAGCGGGAGCCAATGAGCAGTTCTTC. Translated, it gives CASSGLAGANEQFF.

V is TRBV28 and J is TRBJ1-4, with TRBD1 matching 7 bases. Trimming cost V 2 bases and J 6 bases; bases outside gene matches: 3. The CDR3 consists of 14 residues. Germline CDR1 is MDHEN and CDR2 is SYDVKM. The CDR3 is CASSLAGGYEKLFF. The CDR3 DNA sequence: TGTGCCAGCAGTTTAGCAGGGGGATATGAAAAACTGTTTTTT.